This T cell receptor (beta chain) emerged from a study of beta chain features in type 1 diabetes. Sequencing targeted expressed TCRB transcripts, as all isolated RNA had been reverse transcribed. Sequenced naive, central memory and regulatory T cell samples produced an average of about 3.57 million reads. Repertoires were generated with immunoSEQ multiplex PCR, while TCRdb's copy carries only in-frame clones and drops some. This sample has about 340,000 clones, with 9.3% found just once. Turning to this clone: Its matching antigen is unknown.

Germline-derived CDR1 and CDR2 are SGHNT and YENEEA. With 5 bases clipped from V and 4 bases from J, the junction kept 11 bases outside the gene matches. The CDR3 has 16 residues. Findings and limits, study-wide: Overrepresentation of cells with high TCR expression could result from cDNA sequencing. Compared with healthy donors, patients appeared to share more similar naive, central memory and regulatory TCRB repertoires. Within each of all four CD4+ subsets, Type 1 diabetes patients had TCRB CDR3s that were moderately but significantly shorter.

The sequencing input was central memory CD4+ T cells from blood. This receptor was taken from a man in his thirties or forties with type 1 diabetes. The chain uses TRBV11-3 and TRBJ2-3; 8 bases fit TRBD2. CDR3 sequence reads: CASSRTAGGLSDTQYF. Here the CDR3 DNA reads TGTGCCAGCAGCCGTACTGCGGGGGGCCTCTCAGATACGCAGTATTTT.